This T cell receptor (beta chain) is from a study of shared clonotypes between healthy human individuals. This clone has only one observation. The CDR3 is 14 residues long. After removal of 4 bases from V and 2 bases from J, the junction contained 5 bases not matched to a gene. CDR1 and CDR2 (germline): SGDLS, YYNGEE. CD45RO-negative, CCR7-positively selected cells formed the naive CD8 fraction, excluding terminally differentiated effector memory CD45RA+ cells. TCRdb's copy holds only in-frame clones and misses some; the assay was immunoSEQ multiplex PCR. The sample holds about 2 million clones; about 94% are singletons and the top ten take approximately 1%.

The V and J genes are TRBV9 and TRBJ2-7; 8 nucleotides agree with TRBD1. The sequencing input was naive CD8+ T cells sorted from blood. This TCR was recovered from a man aged 18 to 30 in good health. The chain's CDR3 is CASSTGTGPYEQYF. The CDR3 nucleotides are TGTGCCAGCAGCACCGGGACAGGCCCCTACGAGCAGTACTTC.